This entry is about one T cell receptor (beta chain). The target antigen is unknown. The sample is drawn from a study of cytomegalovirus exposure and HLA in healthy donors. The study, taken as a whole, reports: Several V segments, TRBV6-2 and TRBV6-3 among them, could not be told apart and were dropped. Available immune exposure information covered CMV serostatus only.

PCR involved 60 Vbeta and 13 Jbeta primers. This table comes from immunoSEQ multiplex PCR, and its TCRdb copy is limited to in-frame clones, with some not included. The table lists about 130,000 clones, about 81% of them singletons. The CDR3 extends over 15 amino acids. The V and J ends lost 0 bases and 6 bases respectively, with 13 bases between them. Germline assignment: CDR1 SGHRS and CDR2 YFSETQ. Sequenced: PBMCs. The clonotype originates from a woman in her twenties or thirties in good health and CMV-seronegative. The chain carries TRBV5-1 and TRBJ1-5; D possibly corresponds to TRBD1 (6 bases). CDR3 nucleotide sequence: TGCGCCAGCAGCTTGGTGGGGGGGGCTGGTCAGCCCCAGCATTTT. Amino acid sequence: CASSLVGGAGQPQHF.